One and the same sample provided the 26 T cell receptor beta chains below, sequenced in a study of T cells in Graves' hyperthyroidism and ophthalmopathy. Amplified regions were TCR beta CDR3 sequences from RNA transcripts. The primer set for the first-round RT-PCR of the TCR CDR3 was HTBI. TCRdb re-analysed the multiplex PCR reads in MiXCR, keeping a single row per CDR3 protein. The sample includes 280,000 or so distinct CDR3 sequences, around 15% of them seen just once. Sequencing used blood. These receptors originate from a woman aged 50 to 60 with Graves' hyperthyroidism that later progressed to Graves' ophthalmopathy.

This clonotype was counted ten times or more. The V and J genes are TRBV28 and TRBJ1-2, with 10 nucleotides matching TRBD1. The germline gives CDR1 MDHEN, CDR2 SYDVKM. The ends lost 6 bases at V and 7 bases at J; junction bases unmatched: 14. The CDR3 runs 16 residues. For the CDR3, the DNA is TGTGCCAGCAGACTTGACAGGGGGCAATATCAAGGTGGCTACACCTTC. Its translation is CASRLDRGQYQGGYTF.

This clonotype was recorded at least ten times. The chain recombines TRBV24-1 with TRBJ1-2; D call uncertain. The CDR3 contains 13 residues. The V gene lost 5 bases and the J gene lost 2 bases, with 8 bases spanning the gap. Germline lookup yields CDR1 KGHDR and CDR2 SFDVKD. CDR3 nucleotide sequence: TGTGCCACCAGTGCTCCGGGAAACTATGGCTACACCTTC. Translation gives CATSAPGNYGYTF.

This clonotype was seen ten or more times. The chain carries TRBV2 and TRBJ1-2, with D unclear. V shed 1 base and J shed 5 bases, with 11 bases lying between them. Germline V lookup: CDR1 SNHLY, CDR2 FYNNEI. The CDR3 is 14 residues long. CDR3: CASSEDGSVYGYTF. In DNA form, the CDR3 reads TGTGCCAGCAGTGAAGATGGCAGTGTGTATGGCTACACCTTC.

This clonotype was seen repeatedly, ten times or more. This rearrangement joins TRBV5-1 to TRBJ1-1; no definite D call. This CDR3 comprises 14 residues. The ends were cut back, 6 bases at V and 2 bases at J, with 14 bases in the middle. Germline assignment: CDR1 SGHRS and CDR2 YFSETQ. The CDR3 region has the DNA TGCGCCAGCACCCCGGCAGCCGCTAACACTGAAGCTTTCTTT. Its translation: CASTPAAANTEAFF.

Only a few counts were recorded for this clonotype. This chain uses TRBV27 with TRBJ2-7; D gene uncertain. Germline CDR1 MNHEY, CDR2 SMNVEV (reference sequence). This CDR3 region has 13 residues. V was trimmed by 7 bases and J by 0 bases, leaving 10 bases between them. CDR3 bases: TGTGCCAGCAAGGGCCTGAGCTCCTACGAGCAGTACTTC. Translation gives CASKGLSSYEQYF.

This clonotype was observed a handful of times. This chain connects TRBV19 to TRBJ1-6; D is ambiguous. This CDR3 has 16 amino acids. Germline assignment: CDR1 LNHDA and CDR2 SQIVND (reference sequence). Trimming removed 3 bases from V and 7 bases from J, with 16 bases in between. The CDR3 nucleotides are TGTGCCAGTAGTATCGCCAACAGCCTTGGAAATTCACCCCTCCACTTT. This codes for CASSIANSLGNSPLHF.

There are a few counts of this clonotype. The chain combines TRBV10-3 with TRBJ1-2; weak D call: TRBD1 (5 bases). The V gene lost 2 bases and the J gene lost 5 bases, with 15 bases spanning the gap. The V gene's germline CDR1 is ENHRY and CDR2 SYGVKD. The CDR3 length is 15 residues. In DNA form, the CDR3 reads TGTGCCATCAGTGAGGGAGGGGCACTGGGATATGGCTACACCTTC. This sequence encodes CAISEGGALGYGYTF.

This clonotype was counted ten times or more. This chain connects TRBV6-8 to TRBJ1-3, with D uncertain. There are 15 residues in the CDR3. Germline loops: CDR1 MNHGY, CDR2 SAAAGT. Trimming left V 6 bases short and J 3 bases short, with 15 bases between. For the CDR3, the DNA is TGTGCCAGCAGGACCCGGCCCGACAATGGAAACACCATATATTTT. Translated, it gives CASRTRPDNGNTIYF.

This clonotype has at least ten counts. This rearrangement joins TRBV30 to TRBJ1-3, with a possible D match to TRBD1 (5 bases). With 3 bases removed from V and 0 bases from J, the gap between germline ends came to 18 bases. Germline V gene data show CDR1 as GTSNPN and CDR2 as SVGIG (reference sequence). This CDR3 region has 17 residues. CDR3 residues: CAWRRWGTTFSGNTIYF. As DNA, the CDR3 is TGTGCCTGGAGGCGCTGGGGGACTACTTTCTCTGGAAACACCATATATTTT. The whole variable domain, filled in from reference TRBV30 and TRBJ1-3, reads SQTIHQWPATLVQPVGSPLSLECTVEGTSNPNLYWYRQAAGRGLQLLFYSVGIGQISSEVPQNLSASRPQDRQFILSSKKLLLSDSGFYLCAWRRWGTTFSGNTIYFGEGSWLTVV.

V usage is TRBV20-1 and J usage is TRBJ2-1; 7 positions agree with TRBD2. V lost 3 bases and J lost 8; bases outside the gene matches: 7. This CDR3 has 13 amino acids. CDR1 and CDR2 (germline): DFQATT, SNEGSKA (reference sequence). The CDR3 sequence: CSASAGARDEQFF. The CDR3 DNA is TGCAGTGCTAGTGCGGGAGCACGCGATGAGCAGTTCTTC.

This clonotype was counted ten times or more. The V and J genes are TRBV5-5 and TRBJ1-4; D is possibly TRBD1 (5 bases). Trimming left V 0 bases short and J 5 bases short, with 17 bases between. The CDR3 covers 17 residues. Germline CDR1 and CDR2: SGHKS and YYEKEE (reference sequence). The CDR3 sequence: CASSLASWQGVNEKLFF. CDR3 coding DNA: TGTGCCAGCAGCTTGGCCTCTTGGCAGGGAGTGAATGAAAAACTGTTTTTT.

In this sample, this clonotype turned up many times. The chain is built from TRBV6-1 and TRBJ2-1; possibly TRBD2 for D (5 bases). This CDR3 is 14 amino acids long. Trimming removed 6 bases from V and 6 bases from J, with 15 bases in between. CDR1 and CDR2 from the germline V gene are MNHNS and SASEGT. Written as DNA, the CDR3 is TGTGCCAGCAGAGAATTTACTAGAAGCAATGAGCAGTTCTTC. Protein: CASREFTRSNEQFF.

This clonotype was picked up a small number of times. The genes are TRBV29-1 and TRBJ2-3; weak D call: TRBD1 (5 bases). Germline V gives CDR1 SQVTM, CDR2 ANQGSEA. The CDR3 runs to 12 residues. The V end lost 6 bases, the J end lost 4 bases, and 11 bases lay between the germline ends. CDR3 bases: TGCAGCGTGCACCAGGGTCCAGATACGCAGTATTTT. Translation gives CSVHQGPDTQYF.

The gene calls are TRBV6-6 and TRBJ1-3; TRBD1 might be the D (5 bases). V was trimmed by 0 bases and J by 0 bases, leaving 12 bases between them. CDR1 is MNHNY and CDR2 is SVGAGI in the germline V gene (reference sequence). This CDR3 is built from 17 residues. This CDR3 is CASSYSMGPLSGNTIYF. The CDR3 coding sequence is TGTGCCAGCAGTTACTCTATGGGGCCCCTCTCTGGAAACACCATATATTTT.

The rearrangement uses TRBV11-3 and TRBJ2-1; 13 nucleotides match TRBD2. After removal of 5 bases from V and 8 bases from J, the junction contained 6 bases not matched to a gene. The germline V gene has CDR1 SGHNT and CDR2 YENEEA. The CDR3 is 15 amino acids. In DNA, the CDR3 is TGTGCCAGCAGCCAATGGACTAGCGGGAGTGATGAGCAGTTCTTC. It is translated as CASSQWTSGSDEQFF.

At least ten counts were recorded for this clonotype. The V and J genes are TRBV18 and TRBJ2-3; 7 nucleotides line up with TRBD2. Germline CDR1 and CDR2: KGHSH and LQKENI. The CDR3 totals 14 residues. The V and J ends lost 5 bases and 1 base, in that order; junction bases with no gene match: 3. In nucleotides, the CDR3 is TGTGCCAGCTCAATAACTAGCGGCACAGATACGCAGTATTTT. This sequence encodes CASSITSGTDTQYF.

This clonotype was detected ten times or more. The chain combines TRBV3-1 with TRBJ2-3; 7 nucleotides agree with TRBD2. The germline V gene encodes CDR1 LGHDT and CDR2 YNNKEL (reference sequence). The CDR3 length is 15 residues. Germline trimming cut 4 bases from V and 2 bases from J; bases unmatched to any gene: 6. CDR3 region: CASSREGQDTDTQYF. The CDR3 DNA reads as TGTGCCAGCAGCCGGGAGGGCCAGGACACAGATACGCAGTATTTT.

This clonotype has ten or more counts. The rearrangement joins TRBV2 to TRBJ2-3; D is unresolved. The ends were cut back, 6 bases at V and 2 bases at J, with 3 bases in the middle. Germline CDR1 and CDR2: SNHLY and FYNNEI. CDR3 length: 11 amino acids. The CDR3 protein is CASRPTDTQYF. CDR3 nucleotides: TGTGCCAGCAGACCCACAGATACGCAGTATTTT.

The chain uses TRBV3-1 and TRBJ2-7, with TRBD2 matching over 13 bases. V shed 0 bases and J 6 bases; nucleotides not matched to a gene: 5. In germline, CDR1 is LGHDT, CDR2 YNNKEL (reference sequence). This CDR3 has 16 amino acids. CDR3 residues: CASSQEGLAGAREQYF. The DNA for the CDR3 is TGTGCCAGCAGCCAAGAAGGACTAGCGGGAGCTCGCGAGCAGTACTTC.

This clonotype was picked up many times. The genes are TRBV20-1 and TRBJ1-1; unclear D gene. Germline assignment: CDR1 DFQATT and CDR2 SNEGSKA (reference sequence). Between the trimmed V and J ends, which lost 0 bases and 1 base, there was a span of 6 bases. The CDR3 length is 13 residues. CDR3 loop: CSARDIQNTEAFF. In DNA, the CDR3 is TGCAGTGCTAGAGATATCCAGAACACTGAAGCTTTCTTT.

This clonotype was found many times. The rearrangement links TRBV28 to TRBJ2-7; perhaps TRBD1 as D (5 bases). The CDR3 sequence is 13 residues long. V was clipped by 5 bases and J by 6 bases, with 14 bases between them. Per the germline V gene, CDR1 is MDHEN and CDR2 is SYDVKM. As DNA, the CDR3 is TGTGCCAGCAGTCTTGGGTTAAGGGGCGAGCAGTACTTC. This gives the protein CASSLGLRGEQYF. Full variable domain (outside the CDR3, taken from reference TRBV28 and TRBJ2-7): DVKVTQSSRYLVKRTGEKVFLECVQDMDHENMFWYRQDPGLGLRLIYFSYDVKMKEKGDIPEGYSVSREKKERFSLILESASTNQTSMYLCASSLGLRGEQYFGPGTRLTVT.

This clonotype occurred many times. The chain carries TRBV2 and TRBJ2-2; TRBD2 matches 7 bases. V lost 5 bases and J lost 9; bases outside the gene matches: 9. The CDR3 has 14 amino acids. In germline, CDR1 is SNHLY, CDR2 FYNNEI. The CDR3: CASSYDRLARELFF. CDR3 sequence (DNA): TGTGCCAGCAGTTACGATAGACTAGCCAGGGAGCTGTTTTTT.

This clonotype turned up a few times. This chain connects TRBV9 to TRBJ1-4; D uncertain. The CDR3 consists of 16 residues. Per germline, CDR1 SGDLS and CDR2 YYNGEE. V shed 0 bases and J shed 5 bases, with 14 bases lying between them. CDR3: CASSVGEQRVNEKLFF. As DNA, the CDR3 is TGTGCCAGCAGCGTAGGTGAACAGCGCGTAAATGAAAAACTGTTTTTT.

The sample holds a few counts of this clonotype. This chain links TRBV4-2 with TRBJ1-5; D gene unclear. The CDR3 sequence is 16 residues long. V shed 0 bases and J shed 4 bases, with 13 bases lying between them. CDR1 is LGHNA and CDR2 is YNFKEQ in the germline V gene. The CDR3 loop reads CASSQDSSQGNQPQHF. The CDR3 DNA sequence: TGTGCCAGCAGCCAAGATAGTTCCCAAGGGAATCAGCCCCAGCATTTT.

Of note for this clonotype: A single base separates this from a much larger clone, so it may be a read error. The chain combines TRBV5-1 with TRBJ2-2, with TRBD1 identical over 10 bases. Per germline, CDR1 SGHRS and CDR2 YFSETQ. This CDR3 has 16 amino acids. Here the CDR3 DNA reads TGCACCAGCACCTCCTTGAGGACAGGGGGCACCGGGGAGCTGTTTTTT. Translation gives CTSTSLRTGGTGELFF.

This clonotype was picked up many times. V and J are TRBV11-3 and TRBJ2-5; the match to TRBD2 covers 11 bases. J gave up 1 base and V 4 bases, and 5 bases lay outside the gene matches. Germline CDR1 SGHNT, CDR2 YENEEA. This CDR3 has 16 amino acids. CDR3 protein: CASSSGTSGSQETQYF. The CDR3 nucleotides read TGTGCCAGCAGCTCAGGAACTAGCGGGAGCCAAGAGACCCAGTACTTC. The full variable domain, in which reference TRBV11-3 and TRBJ2-5 provide the parts outside the CDR3, is EAGVVQSPRYKIIEKKQPVAFWCNPISGHNTLYWYLQNLGQGPELLIRYENEEAVDDSQLPKDRFSAERLKGVDSTLKIQPAELGDSAVYLCASSSGTSGSQETQYFGPGTRLLVL.